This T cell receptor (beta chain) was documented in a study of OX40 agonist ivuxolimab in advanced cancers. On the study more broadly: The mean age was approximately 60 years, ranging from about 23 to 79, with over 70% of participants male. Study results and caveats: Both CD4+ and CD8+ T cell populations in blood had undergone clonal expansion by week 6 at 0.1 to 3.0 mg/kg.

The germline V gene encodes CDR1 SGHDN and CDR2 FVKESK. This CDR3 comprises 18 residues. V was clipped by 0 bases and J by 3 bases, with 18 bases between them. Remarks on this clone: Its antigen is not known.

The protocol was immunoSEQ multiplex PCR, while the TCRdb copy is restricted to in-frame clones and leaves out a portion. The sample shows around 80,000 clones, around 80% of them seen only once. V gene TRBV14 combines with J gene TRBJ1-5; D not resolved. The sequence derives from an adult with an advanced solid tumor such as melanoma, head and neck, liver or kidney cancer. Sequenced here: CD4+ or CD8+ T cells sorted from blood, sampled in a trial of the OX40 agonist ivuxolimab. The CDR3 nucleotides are TGTGCCAGCAGCCAAGATAAGCCGCCCCCTATGCTCAATCAGCCCCAGCATTTT. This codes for CASSQDKPPPMLNQPQHF.